Listed below are T cell receptor beta chains from one sample, sequenced in a study of blood T cell repertoires in COVID-19. Assay: immunoSEQ multiplex PCR; the TCRdb copy retains only in-frame clones and omits some. There are 200,000 to 250,000 clones in the sample; approximately 80% occur only once, and 1.8% lies in the top ten. Sequencing was done on a sample of PBMCs or T cells enriched from blood (not recorded which). The source is a man aged 55 to 70 who had recovered from COVID-19. CDR3s include the opening cysteine and the closing phenylalanine or tryptophan. The order of the fields is clone size, D gene, V gene, J gene, CDR3 DNA, CDR3 protein. The D gene is left open where the match is weak. For some rows the clone size is stated as once, few or many, or as a class when expanded; others skip it.

NA,TRBD1,TRBV5-6,TRBJ2-7,TGTGCCAGCAGCCCCGACAGGGGCCGTAGCTCCTACGAGCAGTACTTC,CASSPDRGRSSYEQYF
NA,NA,TRBV7-2,TRBJ2-1,TGTGCCAGCAGCTCCTACTCCTACAATGAGCAGTTCTTC,CASSSYSYNEQFF
NA,NA,TRBV14,TRBJ1-1,TGTGCCAGCAGCCCCAGGATGAACACTGAAGCTTTCTTT,CASSPRMNTEAFF
NA,NA,TRBV29-1,TRBJ1-1,TGCAGCGTTGCGAGGTCGGCCGCTGAAGCTTTCTTT,CSVARSAAEAFF
once,TRBD1,TRBV5-1,TRBJ2-3,TGCGCCAGCAGCTTAGGACAGGGGGAGACAGATACGCAGTATTTT,CASSLGQGETDTQYF
NA,NA,TRBV18,TRBJ1-4,TGTGCCAGCTCACTCGACAGGATTGAAAAACTGTTTTTT,CASSLDRIEKLFF
NA,TRBD1,TRBV10-3,TRBJ1-5,TGTGCCATAGGACAGGGGGGCGGTCAGCCCCAGCATTTT,CAIGQGGGQPQHF
NA,NA,TRBV9,TRBJ1-2,TGTGCCAGCAGCGCCCCGACAGGAGATGGACCGGGCTACACCTTC,CASSAPTGDGPGYTF
NA,TRBD1,TRBV2,TRBJ1-1,TGTGCCAGCATAAGGGACAGAAACACTGAAGCTTTCTTT,CASIRDRNTEAFF
NA,TRBD1,TRBV5-1,TRBJ1-4,TGCGCCAGCAGCTCACAGGGGAGGCGAGAAAAACTGTTTTTT,CASSSQGRREKLFF
NA,TRBD1,TRBV7-2,TRBJ2-1,TGTGCCAGCAGCTTAGAGAAGACAGGGGGCAGCATGTTCTTC,CASSLEKTGGSMFF
NA,NA,TRBV18,TRBJ2-5,TGTGCCAGCGCATTGGACACGCAAGAGACCCAGTACTTC,CASALDTQETQYF
NA,NA,TRBV3-1/TRBV3-2,TRBJ2-1,TGTGCCAGCAGCCAAGATCCCCCACTGCGGGTCAATGAGCAGTTCTTC,CASSQDPPLRVNEQFF
NA,TRBD1,TRBV7-2,TRBJ1-6,TGTGCCAGCAGCAAAAGACAGGGGCCTACCTCGGAACCCCTCCACTTT,CASSKRQGPTSEPLHF
NA,NA,TRBV11-2,TRBJ1-1,TGTGCCAGCAGCTGGGGGGACTATGAAGCTTTCTTT,CASSWGDYEAFF
NA,NA,TRBV7-2,TRBJ2-7,TGTGCCAGCAGCTTAGTAGTCAGGATGGGCGAGCAGTACTTC,CASSLVVRMGEQYF
NA,TRBD1,TRBV7-3,TRBJ1-5,TGTGCCAGCAGCCACCCGGACAGGACGGATCAGCCCCAGCATTTT,CASSHPDRTDQPQHF
NA,TRBD1,TRBV7-9,TRBJ1-2,TGTGCCAGCAGCTTAGTTGGGACAGGGGGCGTAAGCTACACCTTC,CASSLVGTGGVSYTF
NA,TRBD2,TRBV5-4,TRBJ2-7,TGTGCCAGCAGCTTGGAGGGACTAGCGGCCGAGCAGTACTTC,CASSLEGLAAEQYF
NA,NA,TRBV5-1,TRBJ1-1,TGCGCCAGCAGCTTGGAGCGGGATACGTCAGCTTTCTTT,CASSLERDTSAFF
NA,NA,TRBV9,TRBJ2-1,TGTGCCAGCAGCGAAAACACTGGGACTCTGAACAATGAGCAGTTCTTC,CASSENTGTLNNEQFF
NA,TRBD2,TRBV2,TRBJ2-1,TGTGCCAGCAGTGAGTTGGCTAGCGGGGGCAATGAGCAGTTCTTC,CASSELASGGNEQFF
many,NA,TRBV4-3,TRBJ1-5,TGCGCCAGCAGCCCCTCATGGCAGGGCAATCAGCCCCAGCATTTT,CASSPSWQGNQPQHF
NA,NA,TRBV3-1/TRBV3-2,TRBJ2-5,TGTGCCAGCAGCCGGAGGACAGTCCAAGAGACCCAGTACTTC,CASSRRTVQETQYF
NA,NA,TRBV6-5,TRBJ2-2,TGTGCCAGCAGTTTCGCGGTGGGGGAGCTGTTTTTT,CASSFAVGELFF
NA,NA,TRBV24-1,TRBJ2-1,TGTGCCACCAGTGCGAGGAGCAACAATGAGCAGTTCTTC,CATSARSNNEQFF
NA,NA,TRBV5-1,TRBJ1-1,TGCGCCAGCAGCTTGGTACAGACCACTGAAGCTTTCTTT,CASSLVQTTEAFF
NA,TRBD1,TRBV9,TRBJ2-2,TGTGCCAGCAGCCCGGACAGGCGCGGGGAGCTGTTTTTT,CASSPDRRGELFF
NA,NA,TRBV14,TRBJ2-4,TGTGCCAGCAGGCGGGACAGCCAAAACATTCAGTACTTC,CASRRDSQNIQYF
NA,NA,TRBV19,TRBJ1-2,TGTGCCAGTAGTACCTCAGGGAGGTATGGCTACACCTTC,CASSTSGRYGYTF
NA,NA,TRBV6-2/TRBV6-3,TRBJ2-7,TGTGCCAGCAGTTACACGCACAATCCGGGACACAACTACGAGCAGTACTTC,CASSYTHNPGHNYEQYF
few,NA,TRBV7-9,TRBJ2-2,TGTGCCAGCAGCTTATGGGCTACGAACACCGGGGAGCTGTTTTTT,CASSLWATNTGELFF
NA,NA,TRBV24-1,TRBJ1-5,TGTGCCACCAGTGACAGAAATAGCAATCAGCCCCAGCATTTT,CATSDRNSNQPQHF
once,TRBD1,TRBV7-2,TRBJ2-7,TGTGCCAGCAGCTTAAGGTGGGCCCCGGGACAGGTGAAAAGCGAGCAGTACTTC,CASSLRWAPGQVKSEQYF
NA,NA,TRBV9,TRBJ2-3,TGTGCCAGCAGCGTACTGGGGGCCGGCACAGATACGCAGTATTTT,CASSVLGAGTDTQYF
NA,NA,TRBV5-4,TRBJ1-1,TGTGCCAGCAGAGGGGGACGGAAGAACACTGAAGCTTTCTTT,CASRGGRKNTEAFF
once,NA,TRBV6-2/TRBV6-3,TRBJ1-3,TGTGCCAGCAGTTACTTGGGGGCGACTGGAAACACCATATATTTT,CASSYLGATGNTIYF
NA,TRBD1,TRBV11-3,TRBJ1-1,TGTGCCAGCAATCGGGGACAGAGTCGAATCACTGAAGCTTTCTTT,CASNRGQSRITEAFF
NA,TRBD2,TRBV7-2,TRBJ2-3,TGTGCCAGCAGTCCCCAGACTAGCGGCACAGATACGCAGTATTTT,CASSPQTSGTDTQYF
once,TRBD2,TRBV24-1,TRBJ2-7,TGTGCCACCAGTGATTCGGGAGGGGGCTACGAGCAGTACTTC,CATSDSGGGYEQYF
NA,TRBD1,TRBV10-2,TRBJ2-7,TGCGCCAGCATGAGACAGGGGGTCGCCGGCTCCTACGAGCAGTACTTC,CASMRQGVAGSYEQYF
NA,TRBD1,TRBV6-2/TRBV6-3,TRBJ1-2,TGTGCCAGCACTTACCCTCCTCCACCGGACAGGAGATACTATGGCTACACCTTC,CASTYPPPPDRRYYGYTF
NA,NA,TRBV2,TRBJ2-3,TGTGCCAGCAGCGGGGGACTCAGCACAGATACGCAGTATTTT,CASSGGLSTDTQYF
NA,NA,TRBV11-3,TRBJ1-6,TGTGCCAGCAGCTTAAACGGGGGTCTATCACCCCTCCACTTT,CASSLNGGLSPLHF
NA,NA,TRBV19,TRBJ1-1,TGTGCCAGTAGTAAGGCAGGGAACACTGAAGCTTTCTTT,CASSKAGNTEAFF